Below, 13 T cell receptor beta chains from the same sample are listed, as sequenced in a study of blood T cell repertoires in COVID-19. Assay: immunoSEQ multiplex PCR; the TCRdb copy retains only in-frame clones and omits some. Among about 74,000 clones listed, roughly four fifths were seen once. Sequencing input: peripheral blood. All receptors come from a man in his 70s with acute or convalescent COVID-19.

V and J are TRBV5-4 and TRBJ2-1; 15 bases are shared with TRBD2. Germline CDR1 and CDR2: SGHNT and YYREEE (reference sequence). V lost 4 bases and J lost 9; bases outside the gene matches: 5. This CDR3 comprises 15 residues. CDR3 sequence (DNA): TGTGCCAGCAGCGGGGAGGGACTAGCGGGAGGTGAGCAGTTCTTC. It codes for CASSGEGLAGGEQFF. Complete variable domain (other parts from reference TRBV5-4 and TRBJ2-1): ETGVTQSPTHLIKTRGQQVTLRCSSQSGHNTVSWYQQALGQGPQFIFQYYREEENGRGNFPPRFSGLQFPNYSSELNVNALELDDSALYLCASSGEGLAGGEQFFGPGTRLTVL.

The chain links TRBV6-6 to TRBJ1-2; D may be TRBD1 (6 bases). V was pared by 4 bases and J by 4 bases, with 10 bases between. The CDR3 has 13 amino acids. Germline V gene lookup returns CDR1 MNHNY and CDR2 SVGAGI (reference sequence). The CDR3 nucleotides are TGTGCCAGCAGTTTTCGGGGGGCCTATGGCTACACCTTC. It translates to CASSFRGAYGYTF.

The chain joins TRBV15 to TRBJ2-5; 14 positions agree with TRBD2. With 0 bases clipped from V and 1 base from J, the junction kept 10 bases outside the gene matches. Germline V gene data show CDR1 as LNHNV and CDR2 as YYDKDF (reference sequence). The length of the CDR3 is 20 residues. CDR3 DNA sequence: TGTGCCACCAGCAGAGATTATCTTGAGGGACTAGCGGGAGCCCAAGAGACCCAGTACTTC. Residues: CATSRDYLEGLAGAQETQYF.

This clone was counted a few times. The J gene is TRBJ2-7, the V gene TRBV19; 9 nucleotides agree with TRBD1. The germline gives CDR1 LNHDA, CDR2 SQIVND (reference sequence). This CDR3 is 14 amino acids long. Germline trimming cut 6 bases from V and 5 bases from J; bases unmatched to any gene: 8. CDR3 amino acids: CASRSQGAMDEQYF. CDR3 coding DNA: TGTGCCAGTAGGTCACAGGGGGCTATGGACGAGCAGTACTTC.

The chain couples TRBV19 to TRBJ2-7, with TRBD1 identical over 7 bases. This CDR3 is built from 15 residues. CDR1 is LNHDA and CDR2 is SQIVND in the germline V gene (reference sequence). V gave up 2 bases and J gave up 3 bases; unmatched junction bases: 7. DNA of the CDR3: TGTGCCAGTAGTATAAGGGACAGTCCTTTCTACGAGCAGTACTTC. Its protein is CASSIRDSPFYEQYF.

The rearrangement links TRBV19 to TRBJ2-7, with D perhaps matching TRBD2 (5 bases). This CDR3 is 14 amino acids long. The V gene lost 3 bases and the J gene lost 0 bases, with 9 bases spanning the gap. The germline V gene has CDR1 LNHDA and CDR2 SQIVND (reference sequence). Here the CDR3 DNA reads TGTGCCAGTAGTATGGTGGGAGCCTCCTACGAGCAGTACTTC. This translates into CASSMVGASYEQYF. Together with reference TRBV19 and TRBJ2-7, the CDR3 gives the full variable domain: DGGITQSPKYLFRKEGQNVTLSCEQNLNHDAMYWYRQDPGQGLRLIYYSQIVNDFQKGDIAEGYSVSREKKESFPLTVTSAQKNPTAFYLCASSMVGASYEQYFGPGTRLTVT.

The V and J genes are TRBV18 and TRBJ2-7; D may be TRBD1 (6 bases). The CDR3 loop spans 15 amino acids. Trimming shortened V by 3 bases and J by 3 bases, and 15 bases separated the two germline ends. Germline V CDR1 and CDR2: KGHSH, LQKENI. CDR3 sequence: CASSPTGSVSYEQYF. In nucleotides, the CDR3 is TGTGCCAGCTCACCGACAGGATCGGTGAGCTACGAGCAGTACTTC. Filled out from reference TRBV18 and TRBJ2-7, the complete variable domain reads NAGVMQNPRHLVRRRGQEARLRCSPMKGHSHVYWYRQLPEEGLKFMVYLQKENIIDESGMPKERFSAEFPKEGPSILRIQQVVRGDSAAYFCASSPTGSVSYEQYFGPGTRLTVT.

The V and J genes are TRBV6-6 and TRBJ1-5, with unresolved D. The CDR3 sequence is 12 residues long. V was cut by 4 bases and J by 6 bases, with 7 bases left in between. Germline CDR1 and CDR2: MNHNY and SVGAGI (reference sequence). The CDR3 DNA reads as TGTGCCAGCAGTTCTCCCCCTCAGCCCCAGCATTTT. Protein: CASSSPPQPQHF.

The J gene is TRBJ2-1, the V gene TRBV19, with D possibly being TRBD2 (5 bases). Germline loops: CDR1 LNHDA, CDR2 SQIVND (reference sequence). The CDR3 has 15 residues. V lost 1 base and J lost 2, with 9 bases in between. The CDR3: CASSIGRRTYNEQFF. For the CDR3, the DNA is TGTGCCAGTAGTATAGGGAGGCGAACCTACAATGAGCAGTTCTTC.

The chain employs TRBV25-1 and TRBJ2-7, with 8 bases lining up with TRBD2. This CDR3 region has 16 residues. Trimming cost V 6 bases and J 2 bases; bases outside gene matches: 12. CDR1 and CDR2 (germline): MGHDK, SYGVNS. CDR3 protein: CASRTPAGEGTYEQYF. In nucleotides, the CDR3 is TGTGCCAGCAGAACCCCAGCGGGAGAGGGAACCTACGAGCAGTACTTC.

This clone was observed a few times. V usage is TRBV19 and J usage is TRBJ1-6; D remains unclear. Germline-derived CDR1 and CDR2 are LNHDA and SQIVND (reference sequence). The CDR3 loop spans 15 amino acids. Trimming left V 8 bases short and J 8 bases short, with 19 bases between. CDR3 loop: CASRNWSPQDSPLHF. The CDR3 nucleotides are TGTGCCAGTCGAAATTGGTCCCCTCAGGATTCACCCCTCCACTTT.

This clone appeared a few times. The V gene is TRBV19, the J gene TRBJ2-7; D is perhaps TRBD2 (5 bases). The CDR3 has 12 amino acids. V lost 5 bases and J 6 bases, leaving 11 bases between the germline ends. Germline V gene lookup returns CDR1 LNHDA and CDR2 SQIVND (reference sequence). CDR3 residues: CASSPRRGEQYF. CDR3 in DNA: TGTGCCAGTAGTCCTCGACGGGGCGAGCAGTACTTC.

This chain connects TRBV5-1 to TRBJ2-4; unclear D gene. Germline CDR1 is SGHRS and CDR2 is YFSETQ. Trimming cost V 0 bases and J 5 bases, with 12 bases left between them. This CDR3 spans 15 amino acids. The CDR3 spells CASSLDRPPQNIQYF. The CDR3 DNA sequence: TGCGCCAGCAGCTTGGACAGACCACCTCAAAACATTCAGTACTTC.